This TCR beta chain stems from a study of T-cell reconstitution after alpha-beta-depleted transplantation in children. This clonotype was recorded many times. Unique molecular identifiers were incorporated during preparation of the TCRbeta library. TCRdb reprocessed the PCR reads with MiXCR, giving one entry per CDR3 protein. The sample records over 450,000 distinct CDR3 sequences, roughly a tenth being singletons. This receptor was taken from a child aged 2-15 years with inherited bone marrow failure, due to receive a stem cell transplant. The sequenced sample was PBMCs, obtained before TCRalphabeta/CD19-depleted stem cell transplant.

This CDR3 reads CSARDWGSFSYEQYF. CDR3 bases: TGCAGTGCTAGAGATTGGGGGAGCTTCTCCTACGAGCAGTACTTC. The J gene is TRBJ2-7, the V gene TRBV20-1, with D perhaps TRBD1 or TRBD2 (5 bases each). The germline CDR1 and CDR2 sequences are DFQATT and SNEGSKA (reference sequence). V lost 0 bases, J lost 0 bases, and 12 bases lay in between. The CDR3 contains 15 residues.